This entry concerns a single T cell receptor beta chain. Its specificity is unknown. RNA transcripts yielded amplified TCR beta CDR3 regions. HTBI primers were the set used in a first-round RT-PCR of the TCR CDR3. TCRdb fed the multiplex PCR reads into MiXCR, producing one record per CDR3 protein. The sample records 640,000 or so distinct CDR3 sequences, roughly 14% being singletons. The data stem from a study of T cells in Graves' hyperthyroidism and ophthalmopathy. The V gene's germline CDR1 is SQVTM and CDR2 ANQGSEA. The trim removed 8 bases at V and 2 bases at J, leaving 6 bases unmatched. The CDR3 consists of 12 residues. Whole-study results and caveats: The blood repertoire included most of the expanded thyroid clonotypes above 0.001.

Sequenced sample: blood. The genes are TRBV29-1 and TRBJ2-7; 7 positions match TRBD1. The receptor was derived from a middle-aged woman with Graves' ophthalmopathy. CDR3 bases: TGCAGCTCCACGGGACAGACCTACGAGCAGTACTTC. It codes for CSSTGQTYEQYF.